The sequence of this T cell receptor (beta chain) was determined in a study of response to subunit inactivated influenza vaccine. Overall study results and limits: The authors put forward the suggestion that each seasonal influenza vaccination may bring in only a limited number of new T cells.

For this clonotype: No antigen is known for it.

From the RT-PCR reads, TCRdb called clonotypes with MiXCR, one entry per CDR3 protein. Among roughly 760,000 distinct CDR3 sequences listed, roughly 20% were seen once. The input for sequencing was PBMCs from blood, taken more than 4 days after vaccination. This TCR derives from a man between 45 and 60 years old who received an inactivated influenza vaccine.

Here the CDR3 reads CSVARDTETQYF. The CDR3 DNA is TGCAGCGTGGCCCGGGACACAGAGACCCAGTACTTC. V gene TRBV29-1 combines with J gene TRBJ2-5, with D tentatively TRBD1 (6 bases). This CDR3 is 12 amino acids long. V lost 6 bases and J 4 bases, leaving 12 bases between the germline ends. Germline CDR1 reads SQVTM; CDR2 reads ANQGSEA.